The 32 T cell receptor beta chains in this list originate from one sample, sequenced in a study of identical twins. From the 5' RACE reads, TCRdb called clonotypes with MiXCR, one entry per CDR3 protein. The sample contains 1.5 million to 2 million distinct CDR3 sequences, 25% to 35% of which appear only once. Input material: cord blood. These receptors all come from a newborn girl in good health.

About this clonotype: Its ends do not fully match the called genes, so a read error is possible. The chain employs TRBV18 and TRBJ2-1; the match to TRBD2 covers 8 bases. The CDR3 is 17 residues long. The germline V gene encodes CDR1 KGHSH and CDR2 LQKENI. The CDR3, as DNA: TGCGCCAGCTCACCATTTACACTAAGCGGGAGCAGGAATGAGCAGTTCTTC. As protein: CASSPFTLSGSRNEQFF.

This sequence joins TRBV5-1 and TRBJ2-3; 8 positions agree with TRBD2. The CDR3 covers 15 residues. The ends lost 4 bases at V and 1 base at J; junction bases unmatched: 5. CDR1 and CDR2 (germline): SGHRS, YFSETQ. CDR3 sequence: CASSMLAGGTDTQYF. CDR3 DNA: TGCGCCAGCAGCATGCTAGCGGGCGGCACAGATACGCAGTATTTT.

This clonotype was counted only a few times. This rearrangement joins TRBV12-3 or TRBV12-4 to TRBJ2-3; weak D call: TRBD2 (5 bases). Trimming stripped 6 bases from V and 7 bases from J, with 26 bases between. CDR3 length: 17 residues. Here the CDR3 reads CASSLQSLATRGYTQYF. CDR3 DNA sequence: TGTGCCAGCAGCCTTCAATCCTTAGCGACCCGCGGGTATACGCAGTATTTT.

The chain has TRBV20-1 and TRBJ1-5, with D possibly matching TRBD1 (5 bases). The CDR3 consists of 14 residues. The ends were cut back, 2 bases at V and 1 base at J, with 9 bases in the middle. The germline V gene has CDR1 DFQATT and CDR2 SNEGSKA (reference sequence). CDR3 loop: CSARQDSSNQPQHF. The CDR3 region has the DNA TGCAGTGCTAGACAAGACAGCAGCAATCAGCCCCAGCATTTT.

Many counts were recorded for this clonotype. J is TRBJ1-6 and V is TRBV25-1, with 9 bases lining up with TRBD1. Losses at the gene ends were 3 bases for V and 6 bases for J; bases not matched to a gene: 0. Germline values: CDR1 MGHDK, CDR2 SYGVNS. The CDR3 contains 14 residues. Written as DNA, the CDR3 is TGTGCCAGCAGTGAGACAGGGGGTAATTCACCCCTCCACTTT. Residues: CASSETGGNSPLHF.

This clonotype was seen a handful of times. The chain carries TRBV20-1 and TRBJ1-5; D gene uncertain. Trimming left V 2 bases short and J 2 bases short, with 10 bases between. The germline CDR1 and CDR2 sequences are DFQATT and SNEGSKA (reference sequence). The CDR3 is made up of 14 amino acids. In DNA, the CDR3 is TGCAGTGCTAGACGAAGGGTCGGCAATCAGCCCCAGCATTTT. Translated: CSARRRVGNQPQHF.

This clonotype was recorded many times. The V and J genes are TRBV7-2 and TRBJ2-3; TRBD2 aligns across 8 bases. CDR1 SGHTA and CDR2 FQGNSA come from the germline V gene. This CDR3 is built from 12 residues. The trim removed 7 bases at V and 5 bases at J, leaving 2 bases unmatched. The CDR3 protein is CASTLAGDTQYF. DNA for the CDR3: TGTGCCAGCACCCTAGCGGGAGATACGCAGTATTTT. The full variable domain, its missing parts supplied by reference TRBV7-2 and TRBJ2-3, is GAGVSQSPSNKVTEKGKDVELRCDPISGHTALYWYRQSLGQGLEFLIYFQGNSAPDKSGLPSDRFSAERTGGSVSTLTIQRTQQEDSAVYLCASTLAGDTQYFGPGTRLTVL.

This chain connects TRBV5-1 to TRBJ2-3; 9 bases map to TRBD2. V shed 3 bases and J 2 bases; nucleotides not matched to a gene: 10. This CDR3 contains 17 residues. CDR1 is SGHRS and CDR2 is YFSETQ in the germline V gene. CDR3 bases: TGCGCCAGCAGCTCAGTGGGCGGGGGGGCACACACAGATACGCAGTATTTT. It translates to CASSSVGGGAHTDTQYF.

This clonotype was seen only a few times. This may be a read error: a much more frequent sequence differs by one nucleotide. The chain employs TRBV6-1 and TRBJ2-7; 8 nucleotides align to TRBD1. Unmatched junction bases numbered 3, after V lost 6 bases and J lost 2 bases. The CDR3 contains 13 residues. CDR1 is MNHNS, CDR2 SASEGT, per germline. The CDR3 DNA reads as TGTGCCAGCAGAGAACAGGGGGCCTACGAGCAGTACTTC. Residues: CASREQGAYEQYF.

This clonotype was counted only a few times. J is TRBJ2-5 and V is TRBV20-1; D may be TRBD1 (6 bases). The J call may be faulty, since TRBJ2-7 better matches the DNA end. Per germline, CDR1 DFQATT and CDR2 SNEGSKA (reference sequence). The CDR3 contains 13 residues. CDR3 in DNA: TGCAGTGCTAGAGATCGGCAGGGGTACGAGCAGTACTTC. Translation gives CSARDRQGYEQYF.

The chain combines TRBV4-1 with TRBJ2-3; 7 nucleotides match TRBD1. The J segment lost 2 bases and the V segment lost 1 base, leaving 3 bases of the junction unmatched. The CDR3 covers 15 residues. The germline gives CDR1 MGHRA, CDR2 YSYEKL. This chain's CDR3 is CASSQGDRATDTQYF. The CDR3 DNA follows: TGCGCCAGCAGCCAAGGGGACAGAGCCACAGATACGCAGTATTTT.

This clonotype was recorded only once. This chain connects TRBV20-1 to TRBJ2-7; 10 bases fit TRBD2. Germline assignment: CDR1 DFQATT and CDR2 SNEGSKA (reference sequence). The CDR3 sequence is 16 residues long. J lost 2 bases, V lost 3 bases, and 10 bases had no gene match. The CDR3 DNA follows: TGCAGTGCTAGCACGCCCCTAGCGGGGGCCCCCTACGAGCAGTACTTC. It encodes CSASTPLAGAPYEQYF.

In its sample, this clonotype was seen a few times. The rearrangement links TRBV2 to TRBJ2-7; 12 bases align to TRBD1. The CDR3 is made up of 17 amino acids. J was trimmed by 3 bases and V by 5 bases; bases with no gene match: 11. The germline V gene has CDR1 SNHLY and CDR2 FYNNEI. The CDR3 coding sequence is TGTGCCAGCAGTTACCTCCCGGGACAGGGGGCGATCTACGAGCAGTACTTC. Translation gives CASSYLPGQGAIYEQYF.

This clonotype was detected a few times. The gene calls are TRBV5-1 and TRBJ1-2, with 7 positions matching TRBD1. Trimming cost V 4 bases and J 4 bases; bases outside gene matches: 7. The V gene's germline CDR1 is SGHRS and CDR2 YFSETQ. The CDR3 covers 14 residues. This CDR3 is CASSDKQGRYGYTF. CDR3 in DNA: TGCGCCAGCAGCGACAAACAGGGGCGCTATGGCTACACCTTC.

This clonotype was counted between two and nine times. V gene TRBV7-9 combines with J gene TRBJ1-1, with TRBD1 as a possible D gene (5 bases). CDR1 SEHNR and CDR2 FQNEAQ come from the germline V gene (reference sequence). The CDR3 runs to 11 residues. Trimming removed 11 bases at V and 8 bases at J, with 15 bases between. For the CDR3, the DNA is TGTGCCGGGACTCAGGGTCCGGAAGCTTTCTTT. Translation gives CAGTQGPEAFF.

The chain combines TRBV5-1 with TRBJ2-1; 8 bases line up with TRBD1. The germline CDR1 and CDR2 sequences are SGHRS and YFSETQ. V was clipped by 0 bases and J by 2 bases; unmatched bases: 4. The CDR3 loop spans 16 amino acids. Here the CDR3 reads CASSLEGQATYNEQFF. The CDR3 bases are TGCGCCAGCAGCTTGGAGGGACAGGCCACCTACAATGAGCAGTTCTTC.

The chain recombines TRBV9 with TRBJ2-1; TRBD2 matches 7 bases. Germline V gives CDR1 SGDLS, CDR2 YYNGEE. V lost 5 bases, J lost 3 bases, and 11 bases stayed unmatched. The CDR3 loop spans 16 amino acids. CDR3 DNA: TGTGCCAGCAGTCTGTCTGGGCGGGGGTTCTACAATGAGCAGTTCTTC. Its translation: CASSLSGRGFYNEQFF.

Points on this clonotype: A much larger clone differs from this one at a single base, so this may be a read error. This rearrangement joins TRBV27 to TRBJ2-1; D remains unclear. V lost 3 bases, J lost 8 bases, and 14 bases lay in between. Germline CDR1 is MNHEY and CDR2 is SMNVEV (reference sequence). CDR3 length: 14 residues. For the CDR3, the DNA is TGTGCCAGCAGTTTGGGGTCCGGGTACGATGAGCAGTTCTTC. This gives the protein CASSLGSGYDEQFF.

This clonotype was picked up a small number of times. The chain has TRBV18 and TRBJ2-7, with D possibly matching TRBD1 (6 bases). V lost 2 bases and J 3 bases, leaving 14 bases between the germline ends. Germline V gives CDR1 KGHSH, CDR2 LQKENI. CDR3 size: 15 residues. The CDR3 bases are TGTGCCAGCTCACCAATAGGGGACACCTACTACGAGCAGTACTTC. It encodes CASSPIGDTYYEQYF. Full variable domain (rest looked up from reference TRBV18 and TRBJ2-7): NAGVMQNPRHLVRRRGQEARLRCSPMKGHSHVYWYRQLPEEGLKFMVYLQKENIIDESGMPKERFSAEFPKEGPSILRIQQVVRGDSAAYFCASSPIGDTYYEQYFGPGTRLTVT.

The chain combines TRBV7-2 with TRBJ1-5; the D gene is possibly TRBD1 (6 bases). Germline-derived CDR1 and CDR2 are SGHTA and FQGNSA. The CDR3 sequence is 15 residues long. V lost 4 bases and J lost 0, with 10 bases in between. The CDR3 here is CASSSKGGSNQPQHF. In DNA, the CDR3 is TGTGCCAGCAGCTCAAAGGGGGGTAGCAATCAGCCCCAGCATTTT.

As concerns this clonotype: A much larger clonotype is one base distant, so this may be a read error. The chain recombines TRBV12-3 or TRBV12-4 with TRBJ2-1; D is ambiguous. CDR3 length equals 14 residues. Trimming stripped 3 bases from V and 13 bases from J, with 19 bases between. The CDR3 loop is CASSFGTLQETQFF. DNA for the CDR3: TGTGCCAGCAGTTTCGGAACACTCCAAGAGACCCAGTTCTTC.

The chain uses TRBV20-1 and TRBJ2-1, with D uncertain. This CDR3 has 14 amino acids. V lost 1 base to trimming and J lost 5 bases, with 12 bases between them. Germline-derived CDR1 and CDR2 are DFQATT and SNEGSKA (reference sequence). The CDR3 reads CSARGAARNNEQFF. For the CDR3, the DNA is TGCAGTGCTAGAGGGGCGGCACGAAACAATGAGCAGTTCTTC.

The chain combines TRBV3-1 with TRBJ2-2; D is unclear. Germline V CDR1 and CDR2: LGHDT, YNNKEL (reference sequence). Trimming removed 0 bases at V and 9 bases at J, with 23 bases between. The CDR3 consists of 18 residues. The CDR3 nucleotides read TGTGCCAGCAGCCAAGAAGGAACTTCCGCTCCTTATTTCCGGGAGCTGTTTTTT. Its translation: CASSQEGTSAPYFRELFF.

This clonotype was recorded a few times. The chain uses TRBV12-3 or TRBV12-4 and TRBJ1-5, with 8 nucleotides matching TRBD1. The junction had 5 bases not matched to a gene; V was cut back by 4 bases and J by 3 bases. The CDR3 is 15 amino acids. The CDR3, as DNA: TGTGCCAGCAGTTCCCCAGGGGGCTTCAATCAGCCCCAGCATTTT. This sequence encodes CASSSPGGFNQPQHF.

This clonotype was seen a handful of times. The chain is built from TRBV9 and TRBJ2-3; 12 nucleotides match TRBD2. CDR3 size: 19 residues. V gave up 0 bases and J gave up 0 bases; unmatched junction bases: 8. Germline-derived CDR1 and CDR2 are SGDLS and YYNGEE. The CDR3 DNA reads TGTGCCAGCAGCGTAGAATCGGCTAGCGGGAGGGTGAGCACAGATACGCAGTATTTT. Encoded protein: CASSVESASGRVSTDTQYF.

This clonotype appeared a few times. The genes are TRBV15 and TRBJ2-4; no reliable D call. Germline-derived CDR1 and CDR2 are LNHNV and YYDKDF (reference sequence). This CDR3 region has 15 residues. With 0 bases removed from V and 8 bases from J, the gap between germline ends came to 14 bases. The CDR3 is CATSRDPVERDIQYF. Written as DNA, the CDR3 is TGTGCCACCAGCAGAGATCCGGTGGAGAGAGACATTCAGTACTTC.

The chain employs TRBV28 and TRBJ2-5; the match to TRBD1 covers 9 bases. Per the germline V gene, CDR1 is MDHEN and CDR2 is SYDVKM. V lost 7 bases and J lost 11; bases outside the gene matches: 14. The CDR3 extends over 14 amino acids. CDR3: CASNLGTGFSEQYF. CDR3 in DNA: TGTGCCAGCAACCTCGGGACAGGGTTTTCGGAGCAGTACTTC.

The V call is TRBV30, the J call TRBJ1-4, with no clear D. With 3 bases removed from V and 8 bases from J, the gap between germline ends came to 16 bases. CDR3 length: 14 amino acids. Germline CDR1 reads GTSNPN; CDR2 reads SVGIG (reference sequence). The CDR3 coding sequence is TGTGCCTGGAGAGAAACCCTCCACTGGGAAAAACTGTTTTTT. Its translation: CAWRETLHWEKLFF.

This chain connects TRBV7-2 to TRBJ1-5; D not resolved. The length of the CDR3 is 13 residues. The germline V gene has CDR1 SGHTA and CDR2 FQGNSA. The V gene lost 2 bases and the J gene lost 6 bases, with 8 bases spanning the gap. CDR3 sequence reads: CASSLNHRQPQHF. As DNA, the CDR3 is TGTGCCAGCAGCTTAAATCATCGTCAGCCCCAGCATTTT.

The chain employs TRBV6-1 and TRBJ2-7; TRBD1 might be the D (5 bases). CDR3 size: 14 residues. The germline V gene has CDR1 MNHNS and CDR2 SASEGT. V shed 2 bases and J shed 4 bases, with 12 bases lying between them. The CDR3 DNA sequence: TGTGCCAGCAGTGAACGGGCAGGGATGTACGAGCAGTACTTC. Protein sequence: CASSERAGMYEQYF.

Here the CDR3 DNA reads TGTGCCAGCAGTTTACTGGAAGAGTATGGCTATGGCTACACCTTC. Translation gives CASSLLEEYGYGYTF. The gene calls are TRBV27 and TRBJ1-2, with D unresolved. The CDR3 spans 15 residues. Trimming pared 2 bases from V and 4 bases from J, leaving 14 bases between. Germline CDR1 reads MNHEY; CDR2 reads SMNVEV (reference sequence).

The rearrangement links TRBV14 to TRBJ2-1, with D perhaps assigned TRBD1 or TRBD2 (5 bases each). Deletions cut 1 base from V and 6 bases from J, with 16 bases between. This CDR3 has 16 amino acids. The germline CDR1 and CDR2 sequences are SGHDN and FVKESK. The DNA for the CDR3 is TGTGCCAGCAGCCAAGGAAACGGGGCTTGGAGCAATGAGCAGTTCTTC. Its protein is CASSQGNGAWSNEQFF.